This T cell receptor beta chain was captured by sequencing in a study of blood T cells in healthy people across ages. Through a sample-barcoded 5' primer and a J-beta primer mix, a second PCR was run for 7 to 11 cycles. MiXCR, applied by TCRdb to the 5' RACE reads, yields one record per CDR3 protein. The sample holds hundreds of thousands of distinct CDR3 sequences, over 40% seen once. A note on this clonotype: A single base separates this from a much larger clone, so it may be a read error.

The CDR3 spans 11 residues. The germline V and J ends were trimmed by 7 bases and 4 bases, with 7 bases remaining between them. The genes are TRBV12-3 or TRBV12-4 and TRBJ1-1; D gene unclear. Sequenced input: blood. This TCR came from an elderly woman in good health. CDR3 sequence: CASISSTEAFF. The CDR3 DNA sequence: TGTGCCAGCATCTCCTCCACTGAAGCTTTCTTT.